The 17 T cell receptor beta chains listed next were all sequenced from one sample in a study of CD4 T cells in relation to SARS-CoV-2 and coronaviruses. TCRdb's copy holds only in-frame clones and misses some; the assay was immunoSEQ multiplex PCR. The table includes some 44,000 clones, over 75% detected once. Antigens for these TCRs are unknown. Sequenced: naive CD4+ T cells from PBMCs, cultured in vitro. Documented subset: naive CD4+ T cells isolated by negative enrichment. The receptor set was obtained from an adult with COVID-19.

This chain links TRBV2 with TRBJ1-4, with D possibly TRBD1 on 5 matching bases. V was cut by 4 bases and J by 6 bases, with 15 bases left in between. The CDR3 runs to 15 residues. CDR1 and CDR2 (germline): SNHLY, FYNNEI. The CDR3 protein is CASSAQRQGDEKLFF. The CDR3 coding sequence is TGTGCCAGCAGTGCCCAAAGGCAGGGTGATGAAAAACTGTTTTTT.

This chain uses TRBV7-2 with TRBJ2-1; D ambiguous. The ends were cut back, 1 base at V and 4 bases at J, with 11 bases in the middle. Germline values: CDR1 SGHTA, CDR2 FQGNSA. CDR3 size: 15 residues. In nucleotides, the CDR3 is TGTGCCAGCAGCTTAGTCCGGCAGTCGTACAATGAGCAGTTCTTC. This encodes CASSLVRQSYNEQFF.

This sequence joins TRBV7-8 and TRBJ2-1, with D possibly matching TRBD1 (6 bases). Germline CDR1 and CDR2: SGHVS and FQNEAQ. Trimming cost V 5 bases and J 3 bases, with 26 bases left between them. The CDR3 has 19 residues. Here the CDR3 DNA reads TGTGCCAGCAGCCCTAGAATGGGGGTGGGCAGGGGTGTCTACAATGAGCAGTTCTTC. Its protein is CASSPRMGVGRGVYNEQFF.

V and J are TRBV5-4 and TRBJ1-6, with 7 bases matching TRBD1. This CDR3 is built from 18 residues. Trimming at V came to 0 bases and at J to 9 bases, leaving 15 bases not matched to a gene. CDR1 and CDR2 (germline): SGHNT, YYREEE (reference sequence). The CDR3: CASSLVQGRGTSGSPLHF. CDR3 nucleotide sequence: TGTGCCAGCAGCTTGGTACAGGGGAGAGGGACGAGCGGTTCACCCCTCCACTTT.

The chain links TRBV24-1 to TRBJ2-1, with 8 bases identical to TRBD2. V was pared by 3 bases and J by 8 bases, with 8 bases of the junction left unmatched. Per germline, CDR1 KGHDR and CDR2 SFDVKD. The CDR3 sequence is 15 residues long. CDR3 in amino acids: CATSDQSGRGDEQFF. CDR3 bases: TGTGCCACCAGTGATCAAAGCGGGAGAGGGGATGAGCAGTTCTTC.

This clone was found once. This chain connects TRBV3-1 (or the pseudogene TRBV3-2) to TRBJ1-1, with a tentative D call TRBD1 (5 bases). Looked up from germline, CDR1 is LGHDT and CDR2 is YNNKEL (reference sequence). CDR3 length: 12 residues. The CDR3 DNA is TGTGCAAGTGGACCGGGGCGAGATGAAGCTTTCTTT. Its protein is CASGPGRDEAFF.

This chain connects TRBV18 to TRBJ2-7, with 13 bases aligning to TRBD2. Per germline, CDR1 KGHSH and CDR2 LQKENI. The CDR3 contains 15 residues. V lost 5 bases and J lost 3; bases outside the gene matches: 4. The DNA of the CDR3 is TGTGCCAGCTCAGGTGGACTAGCGGGAGTCTACGAGCAGTACTTC. As protein: CASSGGLAGVYEQYF.

The chain recombines TRBV9 with TRBJ2-1; D not resolved. Trimming left V 6 bases short and J 7 bases short, with 17 bases between. The germline V gene has CDR1 SGDLS and CDR2 YYNGEE. There are 14 residues in the CDR3. The CDR3 nucleotides read TGTGCCAGCAACCTAGGCTTAAGCCAGAATGAGCAGTTCTTC. Encoded protein: CASNLGLSQNEQFF.

The chain joins TRBV7-3 to TRBJ2-3; no reliable D call. The CDR3 sequence is 11 residues long. Germline V CDR1 and CDR2: SGHTA, FQGTGA. Trimming removed 5 bases at V and 2 bases at J, with 2 bases between. This CDR3 reads CASSATDTQYF. Written as DNA, the CDR3 is TGTGCCAGCAGCGCCACAGATACGCAGTATTTT. Based on the CDR3 plus reference TRBV7-3 and TRBJ2-3, the full variable domain is GAGVSQTPSNKVTEKGKYVELRCDPISGHTALYWYRQSLGQGPEFLIYFQGTGAADDSGLPNDRFFAVRPEGSVSTLKIQRTERGDSAVYLCASSATDTQYFGPGTRLTVL.

The gene calls are TRBV3-1 (or the pseudogene TRBV3-2) and TRBJ1-5; D remains unclear. The CDR3 totals 15 residues. Germline V gene lookup returns CDR1 LGHDT and CDR2 YNNKEL (reference sequence). Trimming shortened V by 4 bases and J by 4 bases, and 14 bases separated the two germline ends. The chain's CDR3 is CASSPRGPENQPQHF. The CDR3 DNA reads as TGTGCCAGCAGCCCCAGAGGACCGGAAAATCAGCCCCAGCATTTT.

The CDR3 loop reads CASSPLAGASYEQYF. In nucleotides, the CDR3 is TGTGCCAGCAGCCCACTAGCGGGGGCATCCTACGAGCAGTACTTC. The gene calls are TRBV5-4 and TRBJ2-7, with TRBD2 identical over 11 bases. The CDR3 consists of 15 residues. CDR1 is SGHNT and CDR2 is YYREEE in the germline V gene (reference sequence). Trimming at V came to 4 bases and at J to 1 base, leaving 4 bases not matched to a gene.

The rearrangement links TRBV19 to TRBJ2-7; 9 positions match TRBD1. The CDR3 runs 14 residues. Looked up from germline, CDR1 is LNHDA and CDR2 is SQIVND (reference sequence). The junction had 5 bases not matched to a gene; V was cut back by 5 bases and J by 3 bases. Written as DNA, the CDR3 is TGTGCCAGTAGTTCCGGGACAGGGTTCTACGAGCAGTACTTC. This encodes CASSSGTGFYEQYF.

This clone was picked up one time. The chain is built from TRBV10-3 and TRBJ2-2, with D perhaps TRBD2 (5 bases). Germline-derived CDR1 and CDR2 are ENHRY and SYGVKD. This CDR3 contains 16 residues. Between the trimmed V and J ends, which lost 6 bases and 0 bases, there was a span of 14 bases. DNA for the CDR3: TGTGCCATCAGGAAGGACTCCACACCGAACACCGGGGAGCTGTTTTTT. Translated: CAIRKDSTPNTGELFF.

The gene calls are TRBV5-6 and TRBJ2-5, with D tentatively TRBD2 (5 bases). The germline V gene has CDR1 SGHDT and CDR2 YYEEEE. The ends were cut back, 0 bases at V and 10 bases at J, with 10 bases in the middle. The CDR3 contains 12 residues. The CDR3 protein is CASSLGSGIQYF. CDR3 DNA sequence: TGTGCCAGCAGCTTGGGATCCGGGATCCAGTACTTC.

This clone was observed once. At one boundary the junction diverges from the germline segment, which might be a read error. V is TRBV7-9 and J is TRBJ1-2; D is perhaps TRBD1 (5 bases). Per the germline V gene, CDR1 is SEHNR and CDR2 is FQNEAQ (reference sequence). CDR3 length: 10 residues. The CDR3 reads CASSAAVRGF. The DNA of the CDR3 is TGTGCCAGCAGCGCTGCCGTTAGGGGCTTC.

The V gene is TRBV27, the J gene TRBJ2-4; unclear D gene. The CDR3 is 12 amino acids. Trimming left V 3 bases short and J 11 bases short, with 11 bases between. From germline, CDR1 is MNHEY and CDR2 SMNVEV (reference sequence). In DNA, the CDR3 is TGTGCCAGCAGTTTTGGTCTAGGAGTTCAGTACTTC. Encoded protein: CASSFGLGVQYF.

This chain joins TRBV7-2 and TRBJ2-2; 8 nucleotides align to TRBD1. Per germline, CDR1 SGHTA and CDR2 FQGNSA. The V gene end was trimmed by 2 bases and the J gene end by 3 bases; junction bases not matched to a gene: 8. This CDR3 has 17 amino acids. CDR3 region: CASSLYSQGADTGELFF. As DNA, the CDR3 is TGTGCCAGCAGCTTATACAGCCAGGGGGCTGACACCGGGGAGCTGTTTTTT.